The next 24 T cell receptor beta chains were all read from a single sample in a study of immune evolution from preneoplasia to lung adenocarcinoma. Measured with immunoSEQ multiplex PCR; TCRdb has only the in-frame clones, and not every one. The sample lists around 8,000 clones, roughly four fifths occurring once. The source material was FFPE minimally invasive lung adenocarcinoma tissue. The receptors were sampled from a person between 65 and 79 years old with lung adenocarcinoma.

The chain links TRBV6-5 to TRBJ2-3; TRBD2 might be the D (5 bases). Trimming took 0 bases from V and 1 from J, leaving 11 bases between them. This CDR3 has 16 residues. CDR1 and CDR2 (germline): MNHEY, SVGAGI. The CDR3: CASSYSPPGGTDTQYF. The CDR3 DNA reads TGTGCCAGCAGTTACTCTCCACCCGGGGGCACAGATACGCAGTATTTT.

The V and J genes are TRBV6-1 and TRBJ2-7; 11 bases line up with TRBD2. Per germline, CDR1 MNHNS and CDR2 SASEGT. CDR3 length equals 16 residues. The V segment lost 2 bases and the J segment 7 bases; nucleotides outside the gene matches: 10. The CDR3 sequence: CASSEKVSGGAGEQYF. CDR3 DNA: TGTGCCAGCAGTGAAAAAGTTAGCGGGGGGGCAGGGGAGCAGTACTTC.

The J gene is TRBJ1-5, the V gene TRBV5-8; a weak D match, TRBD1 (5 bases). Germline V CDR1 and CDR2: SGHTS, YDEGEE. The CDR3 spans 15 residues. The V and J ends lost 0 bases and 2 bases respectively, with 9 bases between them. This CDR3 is CASSLAVGGNQPQHF. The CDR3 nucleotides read TGTGCCAGCAGCTTGGCCGTAGGGGGCAATCAGCCCCAGCATTTT.

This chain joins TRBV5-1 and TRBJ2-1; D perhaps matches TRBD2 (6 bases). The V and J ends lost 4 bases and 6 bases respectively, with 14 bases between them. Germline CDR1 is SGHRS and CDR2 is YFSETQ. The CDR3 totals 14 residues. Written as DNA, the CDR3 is TGCGCCAGCAGCGTGGAGCAGGGAGGCAATGAGCAGTTCTTC. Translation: CASSVEQGGNEQFF.

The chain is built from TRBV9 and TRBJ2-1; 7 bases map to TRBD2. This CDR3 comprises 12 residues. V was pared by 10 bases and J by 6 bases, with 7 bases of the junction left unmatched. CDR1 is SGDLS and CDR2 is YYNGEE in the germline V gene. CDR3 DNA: TGTGCCGCGGGAGTCCGGCCCAATGAGCAGTTCTTC. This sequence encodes CAAGVRPNEQFF.

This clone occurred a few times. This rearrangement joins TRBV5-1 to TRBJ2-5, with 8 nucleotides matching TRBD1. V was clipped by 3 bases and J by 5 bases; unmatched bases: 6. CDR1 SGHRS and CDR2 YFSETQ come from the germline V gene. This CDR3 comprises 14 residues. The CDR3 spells CASSWQGARETQYF. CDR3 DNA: TGCGCCAGCAGCTGGCAGGGGGCGCGGGAGACCCAGTACTTC.

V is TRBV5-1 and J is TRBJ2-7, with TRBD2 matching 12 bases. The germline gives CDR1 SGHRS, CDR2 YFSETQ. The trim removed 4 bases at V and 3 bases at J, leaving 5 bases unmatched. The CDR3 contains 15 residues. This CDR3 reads CASSAGLAGLYEQYF. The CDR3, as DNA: TGCGCCAGCAGCGCGGGACTAGCGGGCCTCTACGAGCAGTACTTC.

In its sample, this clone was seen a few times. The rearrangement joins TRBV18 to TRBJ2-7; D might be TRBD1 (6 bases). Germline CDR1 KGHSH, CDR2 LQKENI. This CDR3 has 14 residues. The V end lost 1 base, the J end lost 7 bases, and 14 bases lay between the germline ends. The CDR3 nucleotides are TGTGCCAGCTCACCACACTTAGTAGGGGGTGAGCAGTACTTC. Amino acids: CASSPHLVGGEQYF.

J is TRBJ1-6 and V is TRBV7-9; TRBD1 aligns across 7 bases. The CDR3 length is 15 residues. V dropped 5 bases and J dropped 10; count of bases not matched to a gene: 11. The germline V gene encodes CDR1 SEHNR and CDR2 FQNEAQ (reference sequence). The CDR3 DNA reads TGTGCCAGCAGCCGGGGGACAGCCGGGGGATCACCCCTCCACTTT. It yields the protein CASSRGTAGGSPLHF.

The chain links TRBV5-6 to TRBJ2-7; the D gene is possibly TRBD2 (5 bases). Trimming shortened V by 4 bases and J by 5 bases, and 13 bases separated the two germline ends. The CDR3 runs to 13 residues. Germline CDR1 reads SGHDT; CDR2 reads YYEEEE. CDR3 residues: CASSRGLHHEQYF. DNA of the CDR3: TGTGCCAGCAGCCGCGGGCTCCACCACGAGCAGTACTTC.

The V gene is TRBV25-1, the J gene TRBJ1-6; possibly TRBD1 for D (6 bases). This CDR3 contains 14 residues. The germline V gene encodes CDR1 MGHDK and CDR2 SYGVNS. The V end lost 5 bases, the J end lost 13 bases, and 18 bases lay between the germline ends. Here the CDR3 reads CASSPPGGGRPLHF. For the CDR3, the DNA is TGTGCCAGCAGTCCCCCGGGCGGGGGGCGGCCCCTCCACTTT.

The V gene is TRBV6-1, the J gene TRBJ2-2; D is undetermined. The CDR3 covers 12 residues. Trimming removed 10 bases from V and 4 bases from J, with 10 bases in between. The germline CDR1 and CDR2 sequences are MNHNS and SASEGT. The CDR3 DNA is TGTGCCACCCCCGTTGGCACCGGGGAGCTGTTTTTT. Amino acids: CATPVGTGELFF.

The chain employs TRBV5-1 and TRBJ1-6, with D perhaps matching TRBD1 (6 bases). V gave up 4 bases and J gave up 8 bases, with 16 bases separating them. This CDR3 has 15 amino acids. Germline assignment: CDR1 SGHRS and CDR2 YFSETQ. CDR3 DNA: TGCGCCAGCAGCACGTCTCCCAGGGGCGATTCACCCCTCCACTTT. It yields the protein CASSTSPRGDSPLHF.

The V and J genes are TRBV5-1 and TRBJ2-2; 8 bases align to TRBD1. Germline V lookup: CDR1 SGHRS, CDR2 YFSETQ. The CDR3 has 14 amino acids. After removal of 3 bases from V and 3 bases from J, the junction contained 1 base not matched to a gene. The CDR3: CASSSTGDTGELFF. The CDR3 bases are TGCGCCAGCAGCTCGACAGGGGACACCGGGGAGCTGTTTTTT.

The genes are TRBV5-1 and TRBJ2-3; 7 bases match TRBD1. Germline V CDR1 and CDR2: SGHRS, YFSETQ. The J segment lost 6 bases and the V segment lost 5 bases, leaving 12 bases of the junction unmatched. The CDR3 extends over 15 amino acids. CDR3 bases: TGCGCCAGCAGATTGACAGGGTCCGAAGGTGATACGCAGTATTTT. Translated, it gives CASRLTGSEGDTQYF.

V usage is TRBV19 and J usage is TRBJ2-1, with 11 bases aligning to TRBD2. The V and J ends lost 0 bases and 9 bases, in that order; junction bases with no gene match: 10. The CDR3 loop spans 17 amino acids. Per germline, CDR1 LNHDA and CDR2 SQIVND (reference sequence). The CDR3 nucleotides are TGTGCCAGTAGTATAGATCCCCCTAGCGGGGGGCGGGTTGAGCAGTTCTTC. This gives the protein CASSIDPPSGGRVEQFF. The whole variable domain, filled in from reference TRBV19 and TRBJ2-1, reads DGGITQSPKYLFRKEGQNVTLSCEQNLNHDAMYWYRQDPGQGLRLIYYSQIVNDFQKGDIAEGYSVSREKKESFPLTVTSAQKNPTAFYLCASSIDPPSGGRVEQFFGPGTRLTVL.

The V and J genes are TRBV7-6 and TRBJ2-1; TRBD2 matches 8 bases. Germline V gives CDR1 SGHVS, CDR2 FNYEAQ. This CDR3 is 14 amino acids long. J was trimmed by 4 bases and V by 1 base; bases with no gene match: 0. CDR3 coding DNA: TGTGCCAGCAGCTTAGGACTAGCGTACAATGAGCAGTTCTTC. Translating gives CASSLGLAYNEQFF.

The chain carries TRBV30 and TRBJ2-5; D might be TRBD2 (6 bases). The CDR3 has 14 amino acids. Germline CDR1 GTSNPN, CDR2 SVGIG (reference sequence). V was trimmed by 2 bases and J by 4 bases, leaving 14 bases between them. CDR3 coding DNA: TGTGCCTGGAGTACCGGGGGTGAAGGAGAGACCCAGTACTTC. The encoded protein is CAWSTGGEGETQYF.

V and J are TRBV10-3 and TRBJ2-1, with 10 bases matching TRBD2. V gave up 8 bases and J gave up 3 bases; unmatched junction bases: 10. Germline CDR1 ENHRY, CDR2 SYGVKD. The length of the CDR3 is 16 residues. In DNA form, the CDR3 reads TGTGCCATCGGGTGGGAGCGGGGGGGGGACTACAATGAGCAGTTCTTC. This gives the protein CAIGWERGGDYNEQFF.

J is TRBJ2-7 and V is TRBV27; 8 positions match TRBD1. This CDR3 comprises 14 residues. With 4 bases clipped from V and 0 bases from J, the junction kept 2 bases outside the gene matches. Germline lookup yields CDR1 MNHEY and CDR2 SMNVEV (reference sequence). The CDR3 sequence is CASSWDRSSYEQYF. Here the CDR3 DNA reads TGTGCCAGCAGTTGGGACAGGAGCTCCTACGAGCAGTACTTC.

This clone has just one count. The CDR3 DNA reads TGTGCCTGGAGTAGTTTTGGGGACATACAATCCCCGGGCGAAAAACTGTTTTTT. As protein: CAWSSFGDIQSPGEKLFF. The genes are TRBV30 and TRBJ1-4, with D possibly being TRBD1 (6 bases). The CDR3 loop spans 18 amino acids. Looked up from germline, CDR1 is GTSNPN and CDR2 is SVGIG (reference sequence). Trimming left V 2 bases short and J 8 bases short, with 27 bases between.

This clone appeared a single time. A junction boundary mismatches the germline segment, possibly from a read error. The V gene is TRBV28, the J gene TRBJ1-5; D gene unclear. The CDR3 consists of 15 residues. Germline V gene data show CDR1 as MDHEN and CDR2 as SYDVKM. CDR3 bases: TGTGCCAGCAGTTTATCTGGACCTGGCAATCAGCCTCAGCATTTT. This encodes CASSLSGPGNQPQHF. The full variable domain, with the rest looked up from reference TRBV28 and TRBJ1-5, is DVKVTQSSRYLVKRTGEKVFLECVQDMDHENMFWYRQDPGLGLRLIYFSYDVKMKEKGDIPEGYSVSREKKERFSLILESASTNQTSMYLCASSLSGPGNQPQHFGDGTRLSIL.

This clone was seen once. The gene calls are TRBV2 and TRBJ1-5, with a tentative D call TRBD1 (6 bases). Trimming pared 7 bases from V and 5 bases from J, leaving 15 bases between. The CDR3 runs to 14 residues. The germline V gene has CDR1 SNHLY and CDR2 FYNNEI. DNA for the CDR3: TGTGCCAGCAAATCGACAGGACAGCATCAGCCCCAGCATTTT. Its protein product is CASKSTGQHQPQHF.

CDR3 loop: CASSEMAGTDYGYTF. CDR3 nucleotide sequence: TGTGCCAGCAGTGAGATGGCCGGGACCGATTATGGCTACACCTTC. J is TRBJ1-2 and V is TRBV6-1; the D gene is possibly TRBD1 (5 bases). Trimming pared 3 bases from V and 5 bases from J, leaving 16 bases between. Germline V lookup: CDR1 MNHNS, CDR2 SASEGT. CDR3 length: 15 residues.